This T cell receptor (beta chain) was obtained from a study of CD8+CD57+ T cells in acquired aplastic anemia. Overall study context: Roughly 3.1 ug was the average amount of DNA from sorted CD4+ and CD8+ cells. Healthy donors yielded some 11 million CD4+ cell reads on average.

In regard to this clonotype: Its antigen is still unknown.

The junction had 3 bases not matched to a gene; V was cut back by 3 bases and J by 2 bases. The CDR3 length is 15 residues. Germline CDR1 and CDR2: SGHTA and FQGNSA. Profiles of TCR beta VDJ and CDR3 were generated from a genomic DNA template. TCRdb redid the calling of the reads with MiXCR, one entry per CDR3 protein. The profile shows fewer than 250,000 distinct CDR3 sequences, less than 65% of them singletons. Whole-study findings and limits: Both patients and controls carried the same twenty-nine CD8+ CDR3 sequences. Patients and controls had CD8+ Simpson's diversity values that were not significantly distinct.

Sequenced input: sorted CD4+, CD8+, or CD8+CD57+ T cells (not recorded which) from PBMCs. The chain recombines TRBV7-2 with TRBJ2-1; the match to TRBD1 covers 8 bases. This TCR was recovered from a human donor in good health, serving as a control. The CDR3 protein is CASSLTGATYNEQFF. DNA for the CDR3: TGTGCCAGCAGCTTGACAGGGGCCACCTACAATGAGCAGTTCTTC.